The present T cell receptor beta chain was sequenced within a study of shared clonotypes between healthy human individuals (dated by TCRdb to 2020 to 2022). Broadly, across the study: The cohort comprised a couple of women and a few men aged 18 to 49 years. To estimate repertoire size and how much clonotype sharing occurs between individuals, the study deeply sequenced the blood TCR repertoires of about five healthy adults. Libraries were prepared and TCR repertoires were sequenced by different laboratories using diverse techniques, in order to increase sequencing depth and limit assay-specific biases. For each donor, CD4 naive and CD4 memory were each given three plates, CD8 naive was given two plates, and CD8 memory was given one plate. Per donor, leukapheresis produced somewhere between about 0.85 and 9.5 billion PBMCs.

TCR CDR3 regions were amplified from genomic DNA by multiplex PCR using the deep immunoSEQ assay. Extracted genomic DNA from each cell subset was spread evenly across all wells of several immunoSEQ 96-well plates, with each plate serving as a replicate. For sorted subsets, approximately 200 ng of genomic DNA, equivalent to around 31,000 T cell genomes, went into each replicate PCR. Purified libraries were measured with a Qubit 3.0 fluorometer, size-checked on a Bioanalyzer 2100, and measured again with the KAPA Library Quantification kit. Each immunoSEQ 96-well plate was sequenced on its own single-read 150-cycle Illumina NextSeq 550 flow cell. The paper's processing steps were these. The immunoSEQ output contained only junctional sequences without quality scores, so filtering could not match that applied to full-length reads. To assign V/J genes and CDR3, sequences were annotated against IMGT germline references using PyIR, a Python wrapper for IgBLAST v1.9. Reads with weak V/J assignments (E-value above 1e-6), missing CDR3, stop codons, out-of-frame junctions, or ambiguous translated residues were removed. V3J clonotypes were defined as sequences sharing an identical inferred V gene, J gene, and CDR3 amino acid sequence. Percentage overlap between repertoires was calculated by dividing the number of shared unique clonotypes by the size of the smaller repertoire. Three approaches were used to assess repertoire richness: RTK rarefaction, the Chao1 estimator, and Recon v2.1 estimates of unobserved clonotypes. OLGA was used to compute generation probabilities for all TCRbeta clonotypes that the gDNA method yielded from a few donors. TCRdb obtained this table from immuneACCESS and retained in-frame rearrangements with V and J assigned. These tables miss some clones; where compared with another copy, unresolved V genes account for less than half of the shortfall, and the remainder is unexplained. That table supplies the V and J calls and clone size; D and trimming were determined from the DNA. The sample includes about 2,500,000 clones, with more than 80% observed a single time. The ten most abundant clones make up roughly 0.13% of the sample.

The table lists this clone with a count of one. What this receptor recognizes is not known. No much larger clonotype is one base removed from it; base qualities were not supplied. The donors were healthy, HIV-negative adults who had no recently reported acute infections or vaccinations. All donors were Caucasian adults living in Nashville, Tennessee, USA. Magnetic negative selection was used to enrich CD4+ T cells, after which naive cells were positively selected on CD45RA and the negative fraction became the memory subset. Blood was collected by leukapheresis, and PBMCs were isolated by Ficoll-Histopaque density gradient centrifugation and then cryopreserved in liquid nitrogen vapor phase. Analytical flow cytometry was used to check the purity and quantity of each magnetically sorted T cell population. Genomic DNA was isolated from every sorted fraction and measured by UV absorbance on a Nanodrop 2000c.

The full study reports these points: Incomplete sequencing was indicated by rarefaction of sorted-subset datasets, despite the large sequencing depth. Pairwise subsampling indicated that sequencing depth was expected to affect the degree of clonotype sharing among donors. Across a handful of donors, about 5.2% of naive CD4, around 3.3% of naive CD8, approximately 2.5% of memory CD4, and about 0.44% of memory CD8 clonotypes were shared. Only blood was sampled, and tissue TCR repertoires likely differ from those in blood. Estimated clonotype richness was generally larger for naive than for memory subsets. Compared with non-shared clonotypes, the clonotypes found in all four sorted-subset donors had higher generation probabilities. The small number of donors limited the genetic and exposure-history diversity represented.

The receptor comes from a young man in good health. Sequencing input: naive CD4+ T cells sorted from blood. The sample's cell subset or site label is to be understood as: CD45RA+ positively selected.

The CDR3 reads as follows: CASSAPAGSYNEQFF. The DNA sequence is given as TGTGCCAGCAGCGCCCCAGCGGGGTCATACAATGAGCAGTTCTTC. The sequence is built from TRBV9 and TRBJ2-1; a stretch of 7 junction bases matches TRBD2. Taken from the germline V gene, the CDR1 and CDR2 loops are SGDLS and YYNGEE. The CDR3 has 15 amino acids, counting the end cysteine and phenylalanine. Kept here is only the CDR3 DNA, which spans 45 bases and is read in frame from base 1. V ends up 3 bases short and J 4 bases short, with an unmatched junction base count of 7.